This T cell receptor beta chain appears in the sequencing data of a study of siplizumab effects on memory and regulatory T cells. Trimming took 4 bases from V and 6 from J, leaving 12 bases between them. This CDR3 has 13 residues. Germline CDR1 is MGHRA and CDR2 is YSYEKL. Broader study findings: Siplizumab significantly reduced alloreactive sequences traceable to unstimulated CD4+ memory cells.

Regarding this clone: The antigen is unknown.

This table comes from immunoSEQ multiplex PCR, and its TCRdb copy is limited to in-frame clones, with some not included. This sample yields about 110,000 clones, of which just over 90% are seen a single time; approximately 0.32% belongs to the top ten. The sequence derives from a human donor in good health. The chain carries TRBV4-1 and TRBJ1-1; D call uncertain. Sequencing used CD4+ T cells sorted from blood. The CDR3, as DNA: TGCGCCAGCAGCCGAGATGGGTGGGCTGAAGCTTTCTTT. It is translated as CASSRDGWAEAFF.